The text below deals with one T cell receptor (beta chain). Its antigen is not identified. This sample was taken from a study of T cells expressing NK-cell markers. General observations from the study: Also leading the CD3+CD56-NKG2C+ fraction in a handful of donors were these clonotypes. Expanded NKG2C+ T cell clones were not confirmed as HCMV-specific.

The CDR3 covers 14 residues. Per the germline V gene, CDR1 is MGHDK and CDR2 is SYGVNS. Generation of TCR beta cDNA was performed by 5'RACE template switching incorporating UMIs. TCRdb re-called the 5' RACE reads and catalogs CDR3 proteins one per entry, DNA excluded. The sample table sets out some 440,000 distinct CDR3 sequences. V usage is TRBV25-1 and J usage is TRBJ2-2; TCRdb designates TRBD2, a call that cannot be tested without DNA. The sequenced material came from blood T cells: a sorted CD56 or NKG2C T cell subset, CD4+ or CD8+ T cells, or bulk PBMC T cells (not recorded which). The clonotype comes from a woman between 50 and 59 years old in good health. CDR3 in amino acids: CASRLAENTGELFF.